The rows below give T cell receptor beta chains drawn from one sample of a study of OX40 agonist ivuxolimab in advanced cancers. Profiled with immunoSEQ multiplex PCR; TCRdb holds only in-frame clones, not every one. This sample carries approximately 70,000 clones, 86% of them seen once, and the ten largest clones take 6.5% to 7.5%. Material: CD4+ or CD8+ T cells sorted from blood, obtained in a trial of the OX40 agonist ivuxolimab. Every receptor here comes from an adult with an advanced solid tumor such as melanoma, head and neck, liver or kidney cancer. Both conserved end residues are part of each CDR3. Each record gives: J gene, CDR3 length, V gene, clone size, D gene, CDR3 DNA, CDR3 protein. D genes are given only for firm matches. A clone size is listed for some rows: how often the clone was seen (once, few, many), or a class if it is expanded.

TRBJ1-6 | 13 | TRBV2 | . | TRBD1 | TGTGCCAGCCGTACAGGGGATAGGTCACCCCTCCACTTT | CASRTGDRSPLHF
TRBJ2-7 | 16 | TRBV18 | once | . | TGTGCCAGCTCACCACCTAGGGCGGGCCTTGCCTACGAGCAGTACTTC | CASSPPRAGLAYEQYF
TRBJ1-3 | 16 | TRBV6-5 | . | . | TGTGCCAGCAGTTACTCTGCAGACATCTCTGGAAACACCATATATTTT | CASSYSADISGNTIYF
TRBJ1-1 | 16 | TRBV27 | once | TRBD1 | TGTGCCAGCAGTAGAGGACAGGGGGCGGGGAACACTGAAGCTTTCTTT | CASSRGQGAGNTEAFF
TRBJ1-2 | 15 | TRBV5-1 | . | . | TGCGCCAGCAGTCGGAACCAAGCGGGGGGGTATGGCTACACCTTC | CASSRNQAGGYGYTF
TRBJ2-1 | 17 | TRBV7-2 | . | . | TGTGCCAGCAGCTTAGTGTCCGGGGCCAGCTCCTACAATGAGCAGTTCTTC | CASSLVSGASSYNEQFF
TRBJ1-2 | 15 | TRBV5-1 | . | TRBD1 | TGCGCCAGCAGCTTGGCGTCCCCGAGACAGGGGGGCTACACCTTC | CASSLASPRQGGYTF
TRBJ2-1 | 15 | TRBV5-4 | . | . | TGTGCCAGCAGCCCGGGGACTTGGGGAGGGGGTGAGCAGTTCTTC | CASSPGTWGGGEQFF
TRBJ1-2 | 12 | TRBV27 | once | TRBD1 | TGTGCCAGCGGCTACAGGGGAGGGGGCTACACCTTC | CASGYRGGGYTF
TRBJ1-1 | 11 | TRBV6-5 | . | . | TGTGCCAGCAGCCAGGGGACTGAAGCTTTCTTT | CASSQGTEAFF
TRBJ2-3 | 13 | TRBV5-8 | . | . | TGTGCCAGCAGCTTGGTCCGGGCTGACGCGTGGCATTTT | CASSLVRADAWHF
TRBJ1-2 | 14 | TRBV6-5 | . | . | TGTGCCACGATTGGAGCAGGGACATCACTTGGCTACACCTTC | CATIGAGTSLGYTF
TRBJ1-1 | 14 | TRBV18 | . | . | TGTGCCAGCTATCCGGGACCGATCCACACTGAAGCTTTCTTT | CASYPGPIHTEAFF
TRBJ1-1 | 15 | TRBV6-6 | . | . | TGTGCCAGCAGTCCCGACATGGCGGGGAACACTGAAGCTTTCTTT | CASSPDMAGNTEAFF
TRBJ2-4 | 11 | TRBV10-3 | few | TRBD2 | TGTGCCATCAGCGGGGGGAACATTCAGTACTTC | CAISGGNIQYF
TRBJ1-1 | 13 | TRBV10-3 | . | . | TGTGCCACGTTGTCAAGCGAAACCACTGAAGCTTTCTTT | CATLSSETTEAFF
TRBJ2-1 | 14 | TRBV30 | . | TRBD2 | TGTGCCTGGGAAATAGCGGGGGGGAGAAATGAGCAGTTCTTC | CAWEIAGGRNEQFF
TRBJ2-1 | 14 | TRBV7-9 | . | . | TGTGCCAGCAGCCGGGGCCCTAATTATAATGAGCAGTTCTTC | CASSRGPNYNEQFF
TRBJ1-3 | 14 | TRBV6-1 | . | . | TGTGCCAGCAGTGAAGGGGGCTCTGGAAACACCATATATTTT | CASSEGGSGNTIYF
TRBJ1-2 | 14 | TRBV30 | . | . | TGTGCCTGGAGTAGGATCTCGGGGAGCTATGGCTACACCTTC | CAWSRISGSYGYTF
TRBJ2-3 | 17 | TRBV5-8 | . | TRBD1 | TGTGCCAGCAGCTCGGGGAGTGGGACAGGCCGGATAGATACGCAGTATTTT | CASSSGSGTGRIDTQYF
TRBJ1-2 | 15 | TRBV6-1 | . | . | TGTGCCAGCAGTGCCCTCTCGGACACCTCCTATGGCTACACCTTC | CASSALSDTSYGYTF
TRBJ2-3 | 12 | TRBV6-4 | . | . | TGTGCCAGCAGTGACATGGGAGATACGCAGTATTTT | CASSDMGDTQYF
TRBJ2-7 | 13 | TRBV19 | once | . | TGTGCCAGTAGTCTCGGGGGAAAGGACGAGCAGTACTTC | CASSLGGKDEQYF
TRBJ1-5 | 13 | TRBV7-2 | . | . | TGTGCCAGCAGCTTAGCCGACAGGCAGCCCCAGCATTTT | CASSLADRQPQHF
TRBJ1-4 | 11 | TRBV7-9 | . | . | TGTGCCAGCAGTTCGAAGGAAAAACTGTTTTTT | CASSSKEKLFF
TRBJ2-1 | 16 | TRBV5-1 | . | TRBD2 | TGCGCCAGCAGCTACTCCGGGACTAGCGGGGGGGCTGAGCAGTTCTTC | CASSYSGTSGGAEQFF
TRBJ2-1 | 15 | TRBV5-4 | . | TRBD2 | TGTGCCAGCAGTCGCGGGGGGAGCTCCTACAATGAGCAGTTCTTC | CASSRGGSSYNEQFF
TRBJ1-1 | 15 | TRBV5-1 | . | . | TGCGCCAGCAGCCTACTCGGGCCTATGAACACTGAAGCTTTCTTT | CASSLLGPMNTEAFF
TRBJ2-3 | 13 | TRBV14 | once | . | TGTGCCAGCAGCCTCGGGATCACAGATACGCAGTATTTT | CASSLGITDTQYF
TRBJ2-2 | 15 | TRBV5-1 | . | . | TGCGCCAGCCGTCCCCCCGGTAGCGGCACCGGGGAGCTGTTTTTT | CASRPPGSGTGELFF
TRBJ1-5 | 17 | TRBV5-6 | . | . | TGTGCCAGCAGCAGGGACGGGGTAGGAAGGAGCAATCAGCCCCAGCATTTT | CASSRDGVGRSNQPQHF
TRBJ2-1 | 14 | TRBV18 | . | TRBD1 | TGTGCCAGCTTACCGGGACAGGCAAACAATGAGCAGTTCTTC | CASLPGQANNEQFF
TRBJ1-5 | 14 | TRBV2 | . | TRBD1 | TGTGCCACCGCGGACAGGGCCCTTCTTCAGCCCCAGCATTTT | CATADRALLQPQHF
TRBJ2-5 | 15 | TRBV7-2 | few | TRBD2 | TGTGCCAGCAGTTCGGGAGGGGTTTCGCAAGAGACCCAGTACTTC | CASSSGGVSQETQYF
TRBJ2-7 | 14 | TRBV5-1 | . | . | TGCGCCAGCAGCAGCACTTCGAGCTCCTACGAGCAGTACTTC | CASSSTSSSYEQYF
TRBJ2-1 | 16 | TRBV4-3 | . | TRBD2 | TGCGCCAGCGCCCGCGGGCTAGCGGACCCGTACAATGAGCAGTTCTTC | CASARGLADPYNEQFF
TRBJ2-3 | 17 | TRBV4-3 | . | TRBD2 | TGCGCCAGCAGCCAATCTACGACTAGCGGGAGAGGAGATACGCAGTATTTT | CASSQSTTSGRGDTQYF
TRBJ1-5 | 16 | TRBV6-6 | . | . | TGTGCCAGCATCTACTGGGAAGAGGGTAGCAATCAGCCCCAGCATTTT | CASIYWEEGSNQPQHF
TRBJ2-2 | 18 | TRBV9 | . | TRBD2 | TGTGCCAGCAGCGTAGCACTAGCGGGGGGGCCAGGAACCGGGGAGCTGTTTTTT | CASSVALAGGPGTGELFF
TRBJ2-7 | 15 | TRBV7-8 | . | TRBD2 | TGTGCCAGCAGCCCTTTAGCGGGAGAGGGCGAAGAGCAGTACTTC | CASSPLAGEGEEQYF
TRBJ1-5 | 15 | TRBV7-6 | . | TRBD1 | TGTGCCAGCAGCAGCGGGACAGGAGCAAATCAGCCCCAGCATTTT | CASSSGTGANQPQHF
TRBJ2-1 | 13 | TRBV19 | . | . | TGTGCCAGTAGTTGGCAGGGTGACAATGAGCAGTTCTTC | CASSWQGDNEQFF
TRBJ1-2 | 13 | TRBV6-6 | . | . | TGTGCCAGCAGGAACCAGGAGCTCTATGGCTACACCTTC | CASRNQELYGYTF
TRBJ1-2 | 13 | TRBV6-5 | . | . | TGTGCCAGCAGTTACTACGGTAACTATGGCTACACCTTC | CASSYYGNYGYTF
TRBJ1-2 | 15 | TRBV7-2 | . | . | TGTGCCAGCAGCTTAGCGCCAGCCCCGGATTATGGCTACACCTTC | CASSLAPAPDYGYTF
TRBJ2-1 | 16 | TRBV5-1 | few | TRBD2 | TGCGCCAGCAGCTTGGAGCCTAGCGGCTCCTACAATGAGCAGTTCTTC | CASSLEPSGSYNEQFF
TRBJ2-1 | 16 | TRBV7-8 | . | . | TGTGCCAGCAGCCCGTTTGGGACCAAACGGGGGAATGAGCAGTTCTTC | CASSPFGTKRGNEQFF
TRBJ1-2 | 12 | TRBV5-6 | once | . | TGTGCCAGCAGTAGGGACCTTTATGGCTACACCTTC | CASSRDLYGYTF
TRBJ2-7 | 14 | TRBV7-8 | . | . | TGTGCCAGCAGCTTAGTGCAGGGCGGGTACGAGCAGCACTTC | CASSLVQGGYEQHF
TRBJ1-3 | 14 | TRBV19 | . | . | TGTGCCAGTAAGGACAGATCCTCTGGAAACACCATATATTTT | CASKDRSSGNTIYF
TRBJ1-3 | 11 | TRBV6-5 | . | . | TGTGCCAGCAGCTCGGTCAAATCCATATATTTT | CASSSVKSIYF
TRBJ1-4 | 16 | TRBV6-6 | once | . | TGTGCCAGCAGTTACGGGACTGAGGCGTATAATGAAAAACTGTTTTTT | CASSYGTEAYNEKLFF
TRBJ2-7 | 11 | TRBV2 | . | . | TGTGCCAGCAGGTACTCCTACGAGCAGTACTTC | CASRYSYEQYF
TRBJ1-2 | 13 | TRBV10-3 | . | . | TGTGCCATCAGTGTATCGGATAACTATGGCTACACCTTC | CAISVSDNYGYTF